This TCR beta chain was obtained from a study of CD4 and CD8 cells across lung adenocarcinoma regions. MiXCR, applied by TCRdb to the PCR reads, yields one record per CDR3 protein. The table lists tens of thousands of distinct CDR3 sequences, roughly 54% of them singletons, with about a quarter in the top ten. This CDR3 contains 13 residues. The ends lost 5 bases at V and 6 bases at J; junction bases unmatched: 2. The sample taken for sequencing was CD8+ T cells from the center of a lung tumor. The TCR was taken from a female donor with lung adenocarcinoma. The CD4 and CD8 labels of this study may be unreliable. V and J are TRBV12-3 or TRBV12-4 and TRBJ2-2; TRBD1 matches 8 bases. CDR3 loop: CASSLGQAGELFF. CDR3 DNA: TGTGCCAGCAGTCTGGGACAGGCCGGGGAGCTGTTTTTT.